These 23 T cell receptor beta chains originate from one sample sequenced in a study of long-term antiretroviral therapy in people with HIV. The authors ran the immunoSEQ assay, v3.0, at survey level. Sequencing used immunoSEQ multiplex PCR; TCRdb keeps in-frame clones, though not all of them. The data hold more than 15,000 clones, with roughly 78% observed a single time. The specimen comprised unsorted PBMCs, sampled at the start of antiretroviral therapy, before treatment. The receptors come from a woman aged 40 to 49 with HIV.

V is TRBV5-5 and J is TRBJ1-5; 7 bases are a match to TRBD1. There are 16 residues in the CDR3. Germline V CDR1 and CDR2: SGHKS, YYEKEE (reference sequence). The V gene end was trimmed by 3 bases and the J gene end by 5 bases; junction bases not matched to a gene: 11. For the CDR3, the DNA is TGTGCCAGCAGCTCGACCCTGACAGGGCTCCATCAGCCCCAGCATTTT. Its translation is CASSSTLTGLHQPQHF.

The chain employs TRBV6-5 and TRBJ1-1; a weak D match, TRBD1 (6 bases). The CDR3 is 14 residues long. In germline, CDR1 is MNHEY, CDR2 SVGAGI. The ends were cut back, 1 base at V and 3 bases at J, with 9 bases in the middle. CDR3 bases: TGTGCCAGCAGTTACTTACAGGGTTACACTGAAGCTTTCTTT. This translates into CASSYLQGYTEAFF.

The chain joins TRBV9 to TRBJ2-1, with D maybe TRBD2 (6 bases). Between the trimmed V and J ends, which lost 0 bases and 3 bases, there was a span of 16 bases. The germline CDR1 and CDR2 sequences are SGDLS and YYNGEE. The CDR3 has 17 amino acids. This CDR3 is CASSVDGRGVIYNEQFF. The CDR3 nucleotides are TGTGCCAGCAGCGTAGATGGGCGGGGAGTCATCTACAATGAGCAGTTCTTC.

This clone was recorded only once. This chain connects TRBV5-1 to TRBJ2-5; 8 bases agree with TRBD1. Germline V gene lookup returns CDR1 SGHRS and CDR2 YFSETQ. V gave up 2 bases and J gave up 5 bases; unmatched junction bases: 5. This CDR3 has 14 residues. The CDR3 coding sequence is TGCGCCAGCAGCTTTAGGACAGGGAGCGAGACCCAGTACTTC. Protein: CASSFRTGSETQYF.

The CDR3 bases are TGTGCCAGCAGCGCCGGGACTACGACAGATACGCAGTATTTT. Translated: CASSAGTTTDTQYF. This chain uses TRBV5-4 with TRBJ2-3; 7 bases line up with TRBD2. Germline V CDR1 and CDR2: SGHNT, YYREEE (reference sequence). The CDR3 sequence is 14 residues long. V shed 4 bases, J shed 3 bases, and the junction held 5 bases outside the gene matches.

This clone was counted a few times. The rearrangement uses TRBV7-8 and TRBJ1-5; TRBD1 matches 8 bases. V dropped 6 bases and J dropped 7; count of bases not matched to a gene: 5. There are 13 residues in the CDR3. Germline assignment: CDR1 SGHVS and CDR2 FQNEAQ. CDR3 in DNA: TGTGCCAGCAGTCGACGACAGGGGCAGCCCCAGCATTTT. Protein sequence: CASSRRQGQPQHF.

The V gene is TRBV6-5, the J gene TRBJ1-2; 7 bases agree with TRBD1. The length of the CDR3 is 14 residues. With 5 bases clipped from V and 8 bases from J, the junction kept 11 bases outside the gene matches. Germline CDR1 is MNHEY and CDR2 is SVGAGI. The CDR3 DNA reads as TGTGCCAGCAGTGACGACAGGGATCGCCGCGGCTACACCTTC. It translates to CASSDDRDRRGYTF.

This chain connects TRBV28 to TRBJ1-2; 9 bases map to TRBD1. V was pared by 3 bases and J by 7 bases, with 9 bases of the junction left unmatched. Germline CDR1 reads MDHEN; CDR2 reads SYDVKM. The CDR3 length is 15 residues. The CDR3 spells CASSFSGQGLFGYTF. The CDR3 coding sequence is TGTGCCAGCAGTTTTAGTGGACAGGGGTTGTTTGGCTACACCTTC.

CDR3: CASSLAGTGDQETQYF. The CDR3 nucleotides read TGTGCCAGCAGCCTGGCCGGGACAGGGGACCAAGAGACCCAGTACTTC. This sequence joins TRBV7-9 and TRBJ2-5, with TRBD1 matching 10 bases. The V gene end was trimmed by 5 bases and the J gene end by 0 bases; junction bases not matched to a gene: 6. CDR1 is SEHNR and CDR2 is FQNEAQ in the germline V gene (reference sequence). This CDR3 comprises 16 residues.

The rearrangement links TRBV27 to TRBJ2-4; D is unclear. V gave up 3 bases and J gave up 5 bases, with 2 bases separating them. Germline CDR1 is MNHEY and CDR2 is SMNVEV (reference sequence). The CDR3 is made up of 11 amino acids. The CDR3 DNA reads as TGTGCCAGCAGTTTCCAAAACATTCAGTACTTC. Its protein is CASSFQNIQYF.

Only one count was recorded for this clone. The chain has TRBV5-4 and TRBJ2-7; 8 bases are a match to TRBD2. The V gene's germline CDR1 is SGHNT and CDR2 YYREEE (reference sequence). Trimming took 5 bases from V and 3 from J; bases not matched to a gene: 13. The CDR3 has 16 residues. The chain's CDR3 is CASSPDFSGAYYEQYF. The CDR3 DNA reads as TGTGCCAGCAGTCCTGACTTTAGCGGGGCATACTACGAGCAGTACTTC. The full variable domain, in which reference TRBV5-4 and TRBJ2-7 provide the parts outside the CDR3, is ETGVTQSPTHLIKTRGQQVTLRCSSQSGHNTVSWYQQALGQGPQFIFQYYREEENGRGNFPPRFSGLQFPNYSSELNVNALELDDSALYLCASSPDFSGAYYEQYFGPGTRLTVT.

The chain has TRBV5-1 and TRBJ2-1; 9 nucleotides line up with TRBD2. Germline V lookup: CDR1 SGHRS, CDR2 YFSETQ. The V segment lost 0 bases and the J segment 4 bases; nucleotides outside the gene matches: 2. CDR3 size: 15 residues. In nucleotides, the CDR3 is TGCGCCAGCAGCTTGGCTAGCGGGGAGTACAATGAGCAGTTCTTC. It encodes CASSLASGEYNEQFF. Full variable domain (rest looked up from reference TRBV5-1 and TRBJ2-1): KAGVTQTPRYLIKTRGQQVTLSCSPISGHRSVSWYQQTPGQGLQFLFEYFSETQRNKGNFPGRFSGRQFSNSRSEMNVSTLELGDSALYLCASSLASGEYNEQFFGPGTRLTVL.

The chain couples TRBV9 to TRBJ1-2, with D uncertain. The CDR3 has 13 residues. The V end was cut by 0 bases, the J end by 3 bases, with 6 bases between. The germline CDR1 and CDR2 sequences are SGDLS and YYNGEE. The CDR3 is CASSVARDYGYTF. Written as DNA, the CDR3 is TGTGCCAGCAGCGTAGCGCGGGACTATGGCTACACCTTC.

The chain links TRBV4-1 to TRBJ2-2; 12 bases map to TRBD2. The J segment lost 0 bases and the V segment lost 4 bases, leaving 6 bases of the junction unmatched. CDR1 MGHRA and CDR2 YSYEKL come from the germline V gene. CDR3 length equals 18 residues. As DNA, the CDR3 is TGCGCCAGCAGCCCTCTGGGACTAGCGGGCCCGAACACCGGGGAGCTGTTTTTT. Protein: CASSPLGLAGPNTGELFF.

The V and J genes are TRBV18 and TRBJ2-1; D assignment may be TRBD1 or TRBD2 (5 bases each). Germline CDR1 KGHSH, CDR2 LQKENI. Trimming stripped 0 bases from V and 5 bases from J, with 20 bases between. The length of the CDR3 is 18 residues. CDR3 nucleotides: TGTGCCAGCTCACCACCGCAGGGACGCCGGACTTTGAACAATGAGCAGTTCTTC. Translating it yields CASSPPQGRRTLNNEQFF.

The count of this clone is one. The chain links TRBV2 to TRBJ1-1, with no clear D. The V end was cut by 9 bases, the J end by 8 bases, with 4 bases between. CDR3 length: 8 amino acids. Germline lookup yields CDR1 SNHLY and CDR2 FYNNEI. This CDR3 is CARTEAFF. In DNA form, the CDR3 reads TGTGCCAGGACCGAAGCTTTCTTT. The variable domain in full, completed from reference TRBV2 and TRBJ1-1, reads EPEVTQTPSHQVTQMGQEVILRCVPISNHLYFYWYRQILGQKVEFLVSFYNNEISEKSEIFDDQFSVERPDGSNFTLKIRSTKLEDSAMYFCARTEAFFGQGTRLTVV.

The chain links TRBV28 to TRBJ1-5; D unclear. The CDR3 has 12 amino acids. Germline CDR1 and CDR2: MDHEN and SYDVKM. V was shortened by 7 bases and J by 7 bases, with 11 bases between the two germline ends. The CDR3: CASTESQQPQHF. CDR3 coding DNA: TGTGCCAGCACCGAATCTCAACAGCCCCAGCATTTT.

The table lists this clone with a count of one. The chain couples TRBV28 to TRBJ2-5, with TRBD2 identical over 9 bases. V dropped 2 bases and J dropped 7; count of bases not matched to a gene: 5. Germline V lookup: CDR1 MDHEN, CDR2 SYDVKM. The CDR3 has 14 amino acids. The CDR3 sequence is CASSLSLAGRTQYF. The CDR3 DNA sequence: TGTGCCAGCAGTTTAAGTCTAGCGGGGAGGACCCAGTACTTC.

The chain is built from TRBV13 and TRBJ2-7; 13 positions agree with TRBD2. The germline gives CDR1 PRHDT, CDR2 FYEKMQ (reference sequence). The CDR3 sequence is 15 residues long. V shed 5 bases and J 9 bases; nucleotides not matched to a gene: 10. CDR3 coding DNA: TGTGCCAGCAGCCCAATCGGGACTAGCGGGGAATGGCAGTACTTC. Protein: CASSPIGTSGEWQYF.

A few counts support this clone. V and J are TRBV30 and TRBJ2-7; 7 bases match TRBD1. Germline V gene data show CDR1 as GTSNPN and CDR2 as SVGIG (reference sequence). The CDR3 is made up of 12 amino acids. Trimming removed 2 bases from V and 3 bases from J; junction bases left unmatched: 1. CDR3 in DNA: TGTGCCTGGAGTCGGACAGGCTACGAGCAGTACTTC. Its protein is CAWSRTGYEQYF.

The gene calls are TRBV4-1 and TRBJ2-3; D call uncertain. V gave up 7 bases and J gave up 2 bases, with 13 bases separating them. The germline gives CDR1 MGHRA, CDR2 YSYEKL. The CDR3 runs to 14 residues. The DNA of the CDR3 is TGCGCCAGCACATGGACCCGATACACAGATACGCAGTATTTT. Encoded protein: CASTWTRYTDTQYF.

The CDR3 region is CASSQAGDAKTQYF. CDR3 DNA: TGCGCCAGCAGCCAAGCAGGGGATGCAAAGACCCAGTACTTC. The rearrangement links TRBV4-1 to TRBJ2-5; D may be TRBD1 (6 bases). The CDR3 sequence is 14 residues long. Germline V lookup: CDR1 MGHRA, CDR2 YSYEKL. V was cut by 1 base and J by 6 bases, with 12 bases left in between.

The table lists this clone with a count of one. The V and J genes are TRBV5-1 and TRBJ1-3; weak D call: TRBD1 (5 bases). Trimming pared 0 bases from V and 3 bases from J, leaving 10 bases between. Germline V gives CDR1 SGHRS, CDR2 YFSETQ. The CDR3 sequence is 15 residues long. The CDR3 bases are TGCGCCAGCAGCTTGGCCGGTGGGGGTGGAAACACCATATATTTT. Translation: CASSLAGGGGNTIYF.